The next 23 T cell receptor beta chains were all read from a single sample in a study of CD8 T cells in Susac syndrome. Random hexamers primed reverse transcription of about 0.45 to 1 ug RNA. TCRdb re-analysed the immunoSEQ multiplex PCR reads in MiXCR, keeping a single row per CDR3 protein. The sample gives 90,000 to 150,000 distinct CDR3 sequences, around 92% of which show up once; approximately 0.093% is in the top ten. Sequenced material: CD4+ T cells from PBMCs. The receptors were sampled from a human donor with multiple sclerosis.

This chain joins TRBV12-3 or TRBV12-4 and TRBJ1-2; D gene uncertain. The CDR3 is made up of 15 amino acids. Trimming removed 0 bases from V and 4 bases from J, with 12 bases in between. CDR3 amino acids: CASSLALMGGYGYTF. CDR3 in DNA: TGTGCCAGCAGTTTAGCGTTGATGGGAGGCTATGGCTACACCTTC.

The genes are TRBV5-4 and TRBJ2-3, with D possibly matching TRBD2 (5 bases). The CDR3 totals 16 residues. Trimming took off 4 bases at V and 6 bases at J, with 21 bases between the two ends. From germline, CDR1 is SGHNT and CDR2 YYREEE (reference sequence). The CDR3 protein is CASSAPGGLSADTQYF. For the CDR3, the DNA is TGTGCCAGCAGCGCACCCGGCGGGCTGTCGGCGGATACGCAGTATTTT.

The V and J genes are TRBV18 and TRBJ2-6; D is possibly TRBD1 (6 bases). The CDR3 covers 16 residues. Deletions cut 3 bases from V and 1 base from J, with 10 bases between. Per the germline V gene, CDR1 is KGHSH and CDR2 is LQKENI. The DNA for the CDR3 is TGTGCCAGCTCACCGACAGGCGGATCTGGGGCCAACGTCCTGACTTTC. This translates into CASSPTGGSGANVLTF.

The DNA for the CDR3 is TGTGCCAGCAGCCCTACAGGGCGGAGCGGCTACACCTTC. Translation: CASSPTGRSGYTF. The chain joins TRBV7-2 to TRBJ1-2; D is possibly TRBD1 (6 bases). V gave up 5 bases and J gave up 8 bases, with 15 bases separating them. Per the germline V gene, CDR1 is SGHTA and CDR2 is FQGNSA. This CDR3 region has 13 residues.

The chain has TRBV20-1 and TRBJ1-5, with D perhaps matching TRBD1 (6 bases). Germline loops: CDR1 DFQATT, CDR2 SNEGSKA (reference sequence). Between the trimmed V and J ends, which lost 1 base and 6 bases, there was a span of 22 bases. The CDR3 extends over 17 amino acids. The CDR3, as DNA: TGCAGTGCTAGAGTTCCGCTGTTACAGGGTATGGGTCAGCCCCAGCATTTT. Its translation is CSARVPLLQGMGQPQHF.

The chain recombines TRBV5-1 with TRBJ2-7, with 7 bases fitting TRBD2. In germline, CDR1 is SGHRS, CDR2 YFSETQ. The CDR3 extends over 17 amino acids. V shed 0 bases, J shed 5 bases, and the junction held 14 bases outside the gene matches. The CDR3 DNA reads TGCGCCAGCAGCTTGGGTCGCCTGATCCTCCGGGGGGACGAGCAGTACTTC. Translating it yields CASSLGRLILRGDEQYF. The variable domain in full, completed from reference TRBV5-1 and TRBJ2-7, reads KAGVTQTPRYLIKTRGQQVTLSCSPISGHRSVSWYQQTPGQGLQFLFEYFSETQRNKGNFPGRFSGRQFSNSRSEMNVSTLELGDSALYLCASSLGRLILRGDEQYFGPGTRLTVT.

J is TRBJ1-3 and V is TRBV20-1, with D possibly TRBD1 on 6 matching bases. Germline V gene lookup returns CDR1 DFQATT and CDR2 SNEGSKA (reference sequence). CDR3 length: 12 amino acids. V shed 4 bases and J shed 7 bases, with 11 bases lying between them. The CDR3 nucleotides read TGCAGTGCTACGGGGGCAGTGAACACCATATATTTT. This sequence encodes CSATGAVNTIYF.

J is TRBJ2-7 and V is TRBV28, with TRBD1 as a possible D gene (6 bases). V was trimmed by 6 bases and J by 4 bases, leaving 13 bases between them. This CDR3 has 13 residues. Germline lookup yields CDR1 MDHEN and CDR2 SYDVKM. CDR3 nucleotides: TGTGCCAGCAGGAGGGGGACACCTTACGAGCAGTACTTC. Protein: CASRRGTPYEQYF.

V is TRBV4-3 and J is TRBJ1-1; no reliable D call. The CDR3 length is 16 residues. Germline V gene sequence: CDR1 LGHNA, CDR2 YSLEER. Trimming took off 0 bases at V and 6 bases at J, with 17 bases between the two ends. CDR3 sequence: CASSQESIYGRSEAFF. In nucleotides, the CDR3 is TGCGCCAGCAGCCAAGAAAGTATTTATGGGAGGTCTGAAGCTTTCTTT.

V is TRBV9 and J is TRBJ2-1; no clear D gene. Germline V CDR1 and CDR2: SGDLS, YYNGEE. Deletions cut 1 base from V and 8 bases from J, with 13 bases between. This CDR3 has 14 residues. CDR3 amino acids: CASSVRWSADEQFF. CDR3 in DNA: TGTGCCAGCAGCGTAAGGTGGTCGGCGGATGAGCAGTTCTTC.

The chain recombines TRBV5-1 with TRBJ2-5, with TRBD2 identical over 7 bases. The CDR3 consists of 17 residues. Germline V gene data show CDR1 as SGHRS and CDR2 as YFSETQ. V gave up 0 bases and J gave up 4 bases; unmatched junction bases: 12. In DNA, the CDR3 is TGCGCCAGCAGCTTGGCAGCTAGCGGAGGGGCTGTAGAGACCCAGTACTTC. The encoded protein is CASSLAASGGAVETQYF.

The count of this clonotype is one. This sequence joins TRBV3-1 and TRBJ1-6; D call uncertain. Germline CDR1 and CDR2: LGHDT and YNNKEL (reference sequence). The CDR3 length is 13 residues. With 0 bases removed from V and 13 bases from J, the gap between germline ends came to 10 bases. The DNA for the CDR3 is TGTGCCAGCAGCCAAGATTTGCCGAGCCCCCTCCACTTT. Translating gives CASSQDLPSPLHF.

The CDR3, as DNA: TGTGCCAGCAGCCCGCGTGACAGGGGTATGAACACTGAAGCTTTCTTT. It translates to CASSPRDRGMNTEAFF. The chain employs TRBV3-1 and TRBJ1-1; 8 bases align to TRBD1. Germline trimming cut 4 bases from V and 0 bases from J; bases unmatched to any gene: 7. This CDR3 is 16 amino acids long. Germline V gene lookup returns CDR1 LGHDT and CDR2 YNNKEL (reference sequence).

CDR3 sequence reads: CASSSLAGGHNEQFF. The CDR3 region has the DNA TGTGCCAGCAGTTCACTAGCGGGGGGACACAATGAGCAGTTCTTC. V and J are TRBV5-6 and TRBJ2-1; 12 nucleotides align to TRBD2. This CDR3 has 15 residues. The germline gives CDR1 SGHDT, CDR2 YYEEEE. V was clipped by 5 bases and J by 5 bases; unmatched bases: 5.

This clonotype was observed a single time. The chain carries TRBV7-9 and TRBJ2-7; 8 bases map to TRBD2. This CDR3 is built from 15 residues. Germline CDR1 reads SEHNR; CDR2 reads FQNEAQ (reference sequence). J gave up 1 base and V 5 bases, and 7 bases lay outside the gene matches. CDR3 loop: CASSQGLGHSYEQYF. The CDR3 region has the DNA TGTGCCAGCAGCCAGGGACTAGGCCATTCCTACGAGCAGTACTTC.

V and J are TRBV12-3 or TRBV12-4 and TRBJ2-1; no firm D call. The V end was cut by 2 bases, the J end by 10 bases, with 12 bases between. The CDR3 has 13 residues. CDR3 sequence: CASSLSLYEEQFF. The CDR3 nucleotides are TGTGCCAGCAGTTTATCCCTCTATGAAGAGCAGTTCTTC.

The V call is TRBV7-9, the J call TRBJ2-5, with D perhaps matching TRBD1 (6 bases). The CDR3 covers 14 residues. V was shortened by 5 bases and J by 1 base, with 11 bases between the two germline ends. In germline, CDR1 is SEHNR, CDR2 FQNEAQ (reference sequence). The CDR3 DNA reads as TGTGCCAGCAGCCCCCGACAGGTCCAAGAGACCCAGTACTTC. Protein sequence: CASSPRQVQETQYF.

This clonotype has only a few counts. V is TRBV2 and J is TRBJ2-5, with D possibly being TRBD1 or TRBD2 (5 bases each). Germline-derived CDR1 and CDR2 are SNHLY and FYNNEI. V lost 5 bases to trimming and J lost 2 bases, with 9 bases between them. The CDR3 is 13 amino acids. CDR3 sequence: CASSRGPQETQYF. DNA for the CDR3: TGTGCCAGCAGTAGGGGACCGCAAGAGACCCAGTACTTC.

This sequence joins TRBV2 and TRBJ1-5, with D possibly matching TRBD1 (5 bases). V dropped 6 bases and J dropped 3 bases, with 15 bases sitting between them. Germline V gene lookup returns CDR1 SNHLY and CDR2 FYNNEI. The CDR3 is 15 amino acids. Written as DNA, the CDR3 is TGTGCCAGCAGCTCCGGGGCCACCCCCAATCAGCCCCAGCATTTT. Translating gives CASSSGATPNQPQHF.

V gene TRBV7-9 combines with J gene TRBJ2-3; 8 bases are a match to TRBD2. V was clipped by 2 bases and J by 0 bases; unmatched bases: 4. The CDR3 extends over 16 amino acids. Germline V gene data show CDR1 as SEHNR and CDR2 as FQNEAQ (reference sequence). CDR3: CASSLQRGLSTDTQYF. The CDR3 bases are TGTGCCAGCAGCTTACAGCGGGGGCTTAGCACAGATACGCAGTATTTT. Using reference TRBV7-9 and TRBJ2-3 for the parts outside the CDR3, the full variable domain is DTGVSQNPRHKITKRGQNVTFRCDPISEHNRLYWYRQTLGQGPEFLTYFQNEAQLEKSRLLSDRFSAERPKGSFSTLEIQRTEQGDSAMYLCASSLQRGLSTDTQYFGPGTRLTVL.

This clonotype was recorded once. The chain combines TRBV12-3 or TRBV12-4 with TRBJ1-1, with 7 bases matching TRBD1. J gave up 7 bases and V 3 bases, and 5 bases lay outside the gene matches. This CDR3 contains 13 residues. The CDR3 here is CASSLGRGVEAFF. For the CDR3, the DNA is TGTGCCAGCAGTTTGGGCAGGGGGGTTGAAGCTTTCTTT.

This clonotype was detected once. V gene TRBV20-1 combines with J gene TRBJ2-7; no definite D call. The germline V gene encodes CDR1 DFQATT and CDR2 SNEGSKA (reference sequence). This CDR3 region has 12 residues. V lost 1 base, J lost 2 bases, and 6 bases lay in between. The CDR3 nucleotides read TGCAGTGCTAGAGTCGAGCCCTACGAGCAGTACTTC. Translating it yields CSARVEPYEQYF.

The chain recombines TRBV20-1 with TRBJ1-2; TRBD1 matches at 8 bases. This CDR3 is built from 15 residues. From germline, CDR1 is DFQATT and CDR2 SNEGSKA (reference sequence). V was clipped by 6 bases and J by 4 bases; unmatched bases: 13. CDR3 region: CSAQDRQGQVYGYTF. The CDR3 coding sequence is TGCAGTGCGCAGGATAGACAGGGGCAGGTCTATGGCTACACCTTC.